This TCR beta chain comes out of a study of Ad26.COV2.S vaccination and SARS-CoV-2 variants. Study at large: Donor was in the COV1001 Ad26.COV2.S trial arm.

For this clone: Its specificity is not known.

Profiled with immunoSEQ multiplex PCR; TCRdb holds only in-frame clones, not every one. In the table there are about 400,000 clones, 70% to 90% of which are singletons. Between the trimmed V and J ends, which lost 4 bases and 5 bases, there was a span of 8 bases. The germline V gene encodes CDR1 SGHNT and CDR2 YENEEA. CDR3 size: 13 residues. Treatment specified: 19 received Ad26.COV2.S at low or high dose, single or two shots; about 5 received placebo; per-sample allocation not given. Samples analyzed were those drawn on day 63 after the first vaccine or placebo injection. The study, taken as a whole, reports: With respect to non-spike TCR breadth, vaccine and placebo recipients were similar.

This clonotype was sampled from a person between 18 and 59 years old who received the Ad26.COV2.S COVID-19 vaccine or a placebo. The specimen comprised peripheral blood, sampled in a trial of Ad26.COV2.S vaccine versus placebo. The rearrangement links TRBV11-3 to TRBJ2-2; D remains ambiguous. The CDR3 is CASSSLDTGELFF. The CDR3 coding sequence is TGTGCCAGCAGCTCTCTAGATACCGGGGAGCTGTTTTTT.